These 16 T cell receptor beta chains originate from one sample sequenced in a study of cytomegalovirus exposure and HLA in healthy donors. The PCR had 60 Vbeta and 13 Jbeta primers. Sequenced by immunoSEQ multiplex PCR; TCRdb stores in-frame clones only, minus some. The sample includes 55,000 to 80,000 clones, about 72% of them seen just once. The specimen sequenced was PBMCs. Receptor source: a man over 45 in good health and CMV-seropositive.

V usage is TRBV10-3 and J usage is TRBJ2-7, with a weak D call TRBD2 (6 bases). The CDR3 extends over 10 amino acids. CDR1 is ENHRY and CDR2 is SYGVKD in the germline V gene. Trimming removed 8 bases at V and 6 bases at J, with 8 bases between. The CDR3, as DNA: TGTGCCATCGGGGAGGTCGAGCAGTACTTC. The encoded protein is CAIGEVEQYF.

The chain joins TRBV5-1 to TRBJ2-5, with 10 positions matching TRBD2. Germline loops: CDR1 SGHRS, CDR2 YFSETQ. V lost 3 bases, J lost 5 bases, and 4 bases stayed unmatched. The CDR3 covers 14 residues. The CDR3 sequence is CASSSLAGKETQYF. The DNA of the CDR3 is TGCGCCAGCAGCTCACTAGCGGGGAAGGAGACCCAGTACTTC.

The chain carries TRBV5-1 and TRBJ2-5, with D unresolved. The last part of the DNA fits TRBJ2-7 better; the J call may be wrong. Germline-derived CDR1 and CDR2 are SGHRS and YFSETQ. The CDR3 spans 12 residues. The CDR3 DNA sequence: TGCGCCAGCAGCCAAAGCTCCTACGAGCAGTACTTC. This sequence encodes CASSQSSYEQYF.

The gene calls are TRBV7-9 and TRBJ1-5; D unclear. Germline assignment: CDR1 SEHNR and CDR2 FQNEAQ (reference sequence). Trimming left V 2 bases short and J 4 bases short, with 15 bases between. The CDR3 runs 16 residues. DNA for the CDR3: TGTGCCAGCAGCTTACTGACTGCGACGGAAAATCAGCCCCAGCATTTT. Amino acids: CASSLLTATENQPQHF.

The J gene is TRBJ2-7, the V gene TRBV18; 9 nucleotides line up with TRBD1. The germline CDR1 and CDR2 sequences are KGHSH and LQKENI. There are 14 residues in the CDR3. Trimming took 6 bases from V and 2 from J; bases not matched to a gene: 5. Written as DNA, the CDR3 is TGTGCCAGCTCCCAGGGGACAGGGACCTACGAGCAGTACTTC. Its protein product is CASSQGTGTYEQYF.

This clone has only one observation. This chain's CDR3 is CAWSGLAGQPQHF. The CDR3 DNA reads TGTGCCTGGAGTGGTCTGGCTGGTCAGCCCCAGCATTTT. The chain has TRBV30 and TRBJ1-5; D call uncertain. Germline V gives CDR1 GTSNPN, CDR2 SVGIG (reference sequence). Trimming shortened V by 1 base and J by 6 bases, and 10 bases separated the two germline ends. This CDR3 spans 13 amino acids.

CDR3: CASSTPGSGNTIYF. CDR3 nucleotides: TGTGCCAGTAGTACCCCAGGGTCCGGAAACACCATATATTTT. This chain joins TRBV19 and TRBJ1-3; perhaps TRBD1 as D (5 bases). In germline, CDR1 is LNHDA, CDR2 SQIVND (reference sequence). There are 14 residues in the CDR3. V gave up 4 bases and J gave up 4 bases, with 11 bases separating them. Combining the CDR3 with reference TRBV19 and TRBJ1-3 gives the whole variable domain DGGITQSPKYLFRKEGQNVTLSCEQNLNHDAMYWYRQDPGQGLRLIYYSQIVNDFQKGDIAEGYSVSREKKESFPLTVTSAQKNPTAFYLCASSTPGSGNTIYFGEGSWLTVV.

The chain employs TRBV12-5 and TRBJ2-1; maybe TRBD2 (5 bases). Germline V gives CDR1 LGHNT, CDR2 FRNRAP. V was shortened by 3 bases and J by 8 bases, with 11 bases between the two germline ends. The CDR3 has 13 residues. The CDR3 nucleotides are TGTGCTAGTGGTTTCGGGGTACTCGATGAGCAGTTCTTC. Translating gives CASGFGVLDEQFF. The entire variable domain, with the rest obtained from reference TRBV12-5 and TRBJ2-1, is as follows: DARVTQTPRHKVTEMGQEVTMRCQPILGHNTVFWYRQTMMQGLELLAYFRNRAPLDDSGMPKDRFSAEMPDATLATLKIQPSEPRDSAVYFCASGFGVLDEQFFGPGTRLTVL.

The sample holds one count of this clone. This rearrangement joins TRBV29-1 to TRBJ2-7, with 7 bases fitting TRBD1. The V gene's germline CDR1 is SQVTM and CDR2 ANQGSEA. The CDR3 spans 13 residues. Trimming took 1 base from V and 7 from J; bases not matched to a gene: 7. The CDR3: CSVEVKRGQEQYF. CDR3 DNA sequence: TGCAGCGTTGAAGTCAAAAGGGGGCAAGAGCAGTACTTC.

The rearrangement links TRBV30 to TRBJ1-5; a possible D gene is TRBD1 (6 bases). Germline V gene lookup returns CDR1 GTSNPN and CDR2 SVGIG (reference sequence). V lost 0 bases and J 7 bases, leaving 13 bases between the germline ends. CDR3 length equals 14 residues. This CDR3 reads CAWSVNRERQPQHF. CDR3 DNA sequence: TGTGCCTGGAGTGTGAACAGGGAGAGGCAGCCCCAGCATTTT. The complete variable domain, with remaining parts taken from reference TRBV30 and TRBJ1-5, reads SQTIHQWPATLVQPVGSPLSLECTVEGTSNPNLYWYRQAAGRGLQLLFYSVGIGQISSEVPQNLSASRPQDRQFILSSKKLLLSDSGFYLCAWSVNRERQPQHFGDGTRLSIL.

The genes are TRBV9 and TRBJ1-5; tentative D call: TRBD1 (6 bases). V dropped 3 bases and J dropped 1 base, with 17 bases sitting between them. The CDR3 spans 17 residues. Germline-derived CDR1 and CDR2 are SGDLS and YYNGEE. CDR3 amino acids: CASSGSQGLGSNQPQHF. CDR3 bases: TGTGCCAGCAGCGGATCACAGGGTTTAGGGAGCAATCAGCCCCAGCATTTT. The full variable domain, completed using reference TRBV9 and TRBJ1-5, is DSGVTQTPKHLITATGQRVTLRCSPRSGDLSVYWYQQSLDQGLQFLIQYYNGEERAKGNILERFSAQQFPDLHSELNLSSLELGDSALYFCASSGSQGLGSNQPQHFGDGTRLSIL.

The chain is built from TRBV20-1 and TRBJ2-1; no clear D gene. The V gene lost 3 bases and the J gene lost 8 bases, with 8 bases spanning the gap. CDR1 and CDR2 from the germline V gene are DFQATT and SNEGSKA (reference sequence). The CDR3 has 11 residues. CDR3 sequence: CSASLKHEQFF. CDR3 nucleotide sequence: TGCAGTGCTAGCCTCAAGCATGAGCAGTTCTTC.

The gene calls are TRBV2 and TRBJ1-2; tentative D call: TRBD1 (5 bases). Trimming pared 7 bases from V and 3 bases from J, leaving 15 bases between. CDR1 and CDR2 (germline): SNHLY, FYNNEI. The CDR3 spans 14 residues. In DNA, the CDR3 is TGTGCCAGCATCGACCGGGGGTATGACTATGGCTACACCTTC. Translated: CASIDRGYDYGYTF. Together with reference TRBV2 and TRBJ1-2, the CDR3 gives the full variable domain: EPEVTQTPSHQVTQMGQEVILRCVPISNHLYFYWYRQILGQKVEFLVSFYNNEISEKSEIFDDQFSVERPDGSNFTLKIRSTKLEDSAMYFCASIDRGYDYGYTFGSGTRLTVV.

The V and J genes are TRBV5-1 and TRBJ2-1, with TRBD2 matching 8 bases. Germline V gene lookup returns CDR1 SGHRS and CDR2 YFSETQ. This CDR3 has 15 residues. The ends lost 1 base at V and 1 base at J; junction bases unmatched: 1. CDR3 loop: CASSLTSGSYNEQFF. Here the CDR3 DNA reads TGCGCCAGCAGCTTGACTAGCGGATCCTACAATGAGCAGTTCTTC.

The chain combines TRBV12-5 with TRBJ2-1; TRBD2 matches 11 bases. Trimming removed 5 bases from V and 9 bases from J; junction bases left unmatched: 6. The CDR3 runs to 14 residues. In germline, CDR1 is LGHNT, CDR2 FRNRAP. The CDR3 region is CASGRSGGAPEQFF. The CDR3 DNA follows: TGTGCTAGTGGTCGTAGCGGGGGGGCGCCTGAGCAGTTCTTC.

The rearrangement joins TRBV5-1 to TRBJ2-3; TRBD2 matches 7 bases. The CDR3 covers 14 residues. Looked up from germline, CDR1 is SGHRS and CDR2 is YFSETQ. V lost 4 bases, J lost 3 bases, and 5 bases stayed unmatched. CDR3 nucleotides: TGCGCCAGCAGCCCCCAGCGGGATACAGATACGCAGTATTTT. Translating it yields CASSPQRDTDTQYF.